This paragraph reports one TCR beta chain. Some clones are missing from TCRdb's copy, which holds only in-frame ones; the method was immunoSEQ multiplex PCR. The sample lists 50,000 to 65,000 clones, around 92% occurring once. This sample is part of a study of blood T cell repertoires in COVID-19. Whole-study context: Samples representing acute and convalescent COVID-19 were sourced from the United States, Italy and Spain. Sample material is recorded as cDNA or gDNA derived from T cells, B-cell-depleted T cells, or PBMCs.

Germline V CDR1 and CDR2: MDHEN, SYDVKM. This CDR3 comprises 14 residues. The J segment lost 1 base and the V segment lost 7 bases, leaving 7 bases of the junction unmatched. J is TRBJ2-7 and V is TRBV28; 7 bases fit TRBD1. The TCR comes from a man aged 50-60 years with active COVID-19. Sequenced input: peripheral blood. Here the CDR3 reads CASNVQGSSYEQYF. The CDR3 DNA sequence: TGTGCCAGCAACGTACAGGGGAGTTCCTACGAGCAGTACTTC.